This is a list of T cell receptor beta chains from one sample in a study of blood T cell repertoires in COVID-19. The method was immunoSEQ multiplex PCR; TCRdb's version includes in-frame clones alone and lacks a portion of them. The sample yields approximately 290,000 clones, roughly 91% seen once. Material: peripheral blood. All receptors derive from a man aged 30 to 39 with acute or convalescent COVID-19. The CDR3 runs from the conserved cysteine through the conserved F or W. A D gene is named only where the DNA matches it firmly. Some rows mark clone size as missing; the rest say once, few, many or name a class of expanded clone.

clone size: NA; V gene: TRBV6-5; D gene: NA; J gene: TRBJ2-1; CDR3 DNA: TGTGCCAGCAGTTCTATGCGTACAGGGGGGGGCGGTGAGCAGTTCTTC; CDR3 protein: CASSSMRTGGGGEQFF
clone size: NA; V gene: TRBV5-1; D gene: NA; J gene: TRBJ1-2; CDR3 DNA: TGCGCCAGCAGCTTAACCTACAGGGCGAGCTATGGCTACACCTTC; CDR3 protein: CASSLTYRASYGYTF
clone size: NA; V gene: TRBV11-2; D gene: NA; J gene: TRBJ2-7; CDR3 DNA: TGTGCCAGCAGCTTAGGCGGTATCGCAATTTACGAGCAGTACTTC; CDR3 protein: CASSLGGIAIYEQYF
clone size: NA; V gene: TRBV7-9; D gene: TRBD1; J gene: TRBJ2-5; CDR3 DNA: TGTGCCAGCAGGGGACAGAGCCAAGAGACCCAGTACTTC; CDR3 protein: CASRGQSQETQYF
clone size: NA; V gene: TRBV6-5; D gene: NA; J gene: TRBJ1-1; CDR3 DNA: TGTGCCAGCAGTTTTCAGGTTTCGACCTTGCCTGCTGAAGCTTTCTTT; CDR3 protein: CASSFQVSTLPAEAFF
clone size: few; V gene: TRBV27; D gene: NA; J gene: TRBJ2-3; CDR3 DNA: TGTGCCAGCAGTTCCCCTTCGTCCCCTAGCACAGATACGCAGTATTTT; CDR3 protein: CASSSPSSPSTDTQYF
clone size: NA; V gene: TRBV10-1; D gene: TRBD1; J gene: TRBJ1-5; CDR3 DNA: TGCGCCAGCATCTACAGGGGGGACAATCAGCCCCAGCATTTT; CDR3 protein: CASIYRGDNQPQHF
clone size: NA; V gene: TRBV24-1; D gene: TRBD1; J gene: TRBJ2-7; CDR3 DNA: TGTGCCACCAGTGATTCAGGGGGCACCGTGCAGTACTTC; CDR3 protein: CATSDSGGTVQYF
clone size: once; V gene: TRBV28; D gene: TRBD1; J gene: TRBJ2-7; CDR3 DNA: TGTGCCAGCGGAAGGACAGGCGGAAACGAGCAGTACTTC; CDR3 protein: CASGRTGGNEQYF
clone size: once; V gene: TRBV14; D gene: TRBD2; J gene: TRBJ2-7; CDR3 DNA: TGTGCCAGCGCAGCGGGGCTCGAGCAGTACTTC; CDR3 protein: CASAAGLEQYF
clone size: few; V gene: TRBV27; D gene: TRBD1; J gene: TRBJ1-6; CDR3 DNA: TGTGCCAGCAGTGTCCCGGGACAGGGAACGCCCCTCCACTTT; CDR3 protein: CASSVPGQGTPLHF
clone size: NA; V gene: TRBV19; D gene: NA; J gene: TRBJ1-6; CDR3 DNA: TGTGCCAGTAGTGTGGACATGCTTTATTCACCCCTCCACTTT; CDR3 protein: CASSVDMLYSPLHF
clone size: NA; V gene: TRBV11-2; D gene: TRBD1; J gene: TRBJ1-6; CDR3 DNA: TGTGCCAGCAGCGCCCGGTCAAGGGGGCAACCCTATAATTCACCCCTCCACTTT; CDR3 protein: CASSARSRGQPYNSPLHF
clone size: NA; V gene: TRBV5-1; D gene: NA; J gene: TRBJ2-7; CDR3 DNA: TGCGCCAGCAGCTTGGCCGGGGTCCGAACGTGGGAGCAGTACTTC; CDR3 protein: CASSLAGVRTWEQYF
clone size: NA; V gene: TRBV6-5; D gene: NA; J gene: TRBJ2-3; CDR3 DNA: TGTGCCAGCAGACGGACAGTATACACAGATACGCAGTATTTT; CDR3 protein: CASRRTVYTDTQYF
clone size: NA; V gene: TRBV19; D gene: TRBD1; J gene: TRBJ1-1; CDR3 DNA: TGTGCCAGTACCATAAGGCAACGGACAGGAGAAAGCACTGAAGCTTTCTTT; CDR3 protein: CASTIRQRTGESTEAFF
clone size: NA; V gene: TRBV3-1/TRBV3-2; D gene: NA; J gene: TRBJ1-4; CDR3 DNA: TGTGCCAGCTCCCTTCGGGGTGGCGAAAAACTGTTTTTT; CDR3 protein: CASSLRGGEKLFF
clone size: NA; V gene: TRBV29-1; D gene: TRBD1; J gene: TRBJ1-2; CDR3 DNA: TGCAGCGTGGGGGATAGGACAGGGTTCCTTAACTATGGCTACACCTTC; CDR3 protein: CSVGDRTGFLNYGYTF
clone size: NA; V gene: TRBV24-1; D gene: TRBD2; J gene: TRBJ2-7; CDR3 DNA: TGTGCCACCAGTGACACCGGGACTAACTCCTACGAGCAGTACTTC; CDR3 protein: CATSDTGTNSYEQYF
clone size: NA; V gene: TRBV14; D gene: TRBD1; J gene: TRBJ1-2; CDR3 DNA: TGTGCCAGCAGCGACACTCGGACAGGGAGGCGCTACACCTTC; CDR3 protein: CASSDTRTGRRYTF
clone size: once; V gene: TRBV6-6; D gene: NA; J gene: TRBJ1-2; CDR3 DNA: TGTGCCAGCAGTCCAGGGCTCGGCACCGGTGGCTACACCTTC; CDR3 protein: CASSPGLGTGGYTF
clone size: NA; V gene: TRBV6-6; D gene: TRBD2; J gene: TRBJ2-7; CDR3 DNA: TGTGCCAGCAGACACCAACTCAAGCGGGAATACTACGAGCAGTACTTC; CDR3 protein: CASRHQLKREYYEQYF
clone size: NA; V gene: TRBV19; D gene: NA; J gene: TRBJ1-1; CDR3 DNA: TGTGCCAGTAGTATACCCCTTCAGGGGAACACTGAAGCTTTCTTT; CDR3 protein: CASSIPLQGNTEAFF
clone size: NA; V gene: TRBV11-2; D gene: NA; J gene: TRBJ1-1; CDR3 DNA: TGTGCCAGCAGCCACGGGAAGACAGGCGTCGAAGCTTTCTTT; CDR3 protein: CASSHGKTGVEAFF
clone size: NA; V gene: TRBV4-2; D gene: TRBD1; J gene: TRBJ2-3; CDR3 DNA: TGTGCCAGCAGCCCCGCCGGGCGGGACAGGGTAACAGATACGCAGTATTTT; CDR3 protein: CASSPAGRDRVTDTQYF
clone size: NA; V gene: TRBV5-6; D gene: TRBD1; J gene: TRBJ2-2; CDR3 DNA: TGTGCCAGCAGCTTGCTGACAGGGATTGCAGGGGAGCTGTTTTTT; CDR3 protein: CASSLLTGIAGELFF
clone size: NA; V gene: TRBV9; D gene: TRBD1; J gene: TRBJ1-4; CDR3 DNA: TGTGCCAGCAGCCCGAGGGGACAGGCCGGGAATGAAAAACTGTTTTTT; CDR3 protein: CASSPRGQAGNEKLFF
clone size: NA; V gene: TRBV18; D gene: TRBD1; J gene: TRBJ2-1; CDR3 DNA: TGTGCCAGCTCACCTCGGACAGGGGCCTACAATGAGCAGTTCTTC; CDR3 protein: CASSPRTGAYNEQFF
clone size: once; V gene: TRBV4-1; D gene: TRBD2; J gene: TRBJ2-1; CDR3 DNA: TGCGCCAGCAGCCCCGGACTAGCGGCACCCTACAATGAGCAGTTCTTC; CDR3 protein: CASSPGLAAPYNEQFF
clone size: NA; V gene: TRBV27; D gene: TRBD1; J gene: TRBJ1-1; CDR3 DNA: TGTGCCAGCAGTCCAACGAACAGGGGAACGAACACTGAAGCTTTCTTT; CDR3 protein: CASSPTNRGTNTEAFF
clone size: NA; V gene: TRBV11-2; D gene: NA; J gene: TRBJ2-6; CDR3 DNA: TGTGCCAGTGGGAGCGTCCTGACTTTC; CDR3 protein: CASGSVLTF
clone size: NA; V gene: TRBV4-1; D gene: TRBD1; J gene: TRBJ1-2; CDR3 DNA: TGCGCCAGCAGCTCGACAGGGAATGGCTACACCTTC; CDR3 protein: CASSSTGNGYTF
clone size: NA; V gene: TRBV19; D gene: NA; J gene: TRBJ2-7; CDR3 DNA: TGTGCCAGTAGTATATCAGACGGGGGGCCCTACGAGCAGTACTTC; CDR3 protein: CASSISDGGPYEQYF
clone size: NA; V gene: TRBV9; D gene: NA; J gene: TRBJ2-1; CDR3 DNA: TGTGCCAGCAGCCCTCGTCTAGCGTCCACCTACAATGAGCAGTTCTTC; CDR3 protein: CASSPRLASTYNEQFF
clone size: NA; V gene: TRBV18; D gene: TRBD1; J gene: TRBJ2-7; CDR3 DNA: TGTGCCAGCTCAGATCCTCGGACAGGCTACTACGAGCAGTACTTC; CDR3 protein: CASSDPRTGYYEQYF
clone size: few; V gene: TRBV2; D gene: NA; J gene: TRBJ2-1; CDR3 DNA: TGTGCCAGCAGAAGGACTTCCGGCTCCTACAATGAGCAGTTCTTC; CDR3 protein: CASRRTSGSYNEQFF
clone size: NA; V gene: TRBV27; D gene: TRBD1; J gene: TRBJ2-5; CDR3 DNA: TGTGCCAGCATCTCAACAGGGGGCGCGAGGGAGACCCAGTACTTC; CDR3 protein: CASISTGGARETQYF
clone size: NA; V gene: TRBV7-2; D gene: TRBD1; J gene: TRBJ1-5; CDR3 DNA: TGTGCCAGCAGCCCCCGGGCCAAGGGACAGCAGAATCAGCCCCAGCATTTT; CDR3 protein: CASSPRAKGQQNQPQHF
clone size: NA; V gene: TRBV5-1; D gene: NA; J gene: TRBJ2-2; CDR3 DNA: TGCGCCAGCAGCTTGGCCCAGGGTACCTCGGGCACCGGGGAGCTGTTTTTT; CDR3 protein: CASSLAQGTSGTGELFF
clone size: NA; V gene: TRBV28; D gene: NA; J gene: TRBJ2-2; CDR3 DNA: TGTGCCAGCATCCCAGGGTTCGCCGGGGAGCTGTTTTTT; CDR3 protein: CASIPGFAGELFF
clone size: NA; V gene: TRBV2; D gene: TRBD1; J gene: TRBJ1-5; CDR3 DNA: TGTGCCAGCAGTGGGACAGGGGGCAGGGGGGATAGCAATCAGCCCCAGCATTTT; CDR3 protein: CASSGTGGRGDSNQPQHF
clone size: NA; V gene: TRBV7-8; D gene: TRBD2; J gene: TRBJ2-2; CDR3 DNA: TGTGCCAGCAGCTCAGGGGGACTAGCGCCCGGGGAGCTGTTTTTT; CDR3 protein: CASSSGGLAPGELFF
clone size: few; V gene: TRBV7-6; D gene: TRBD2; J gene: TRBJ2-7; CDR3 DNA: TGTGCCAGCAGCTCCCTAGCGGGAGGAACCTCCTACGAGCAGTACTTC; CDR3 protein: CASSSLAGGTSYEQYF
clone size: NA; V gene: TRBV28; D gene: NA; J gene: TRBJ1-1; CDR3 DNA: TGTGCCAGTCGTCTCGGAGCTATGAACACTGAAGCTTTCTTT; CDR3 protein: CASRLGAMNTEAFF
clone size: NA; V gene: TRBV6-1; D gene: NA; J gene: TRBJ1-5; CDR3 DNA: TGTGCCAGCAGTGAAGCTAGCAGCCAGCATTTT; CDR3 protein: CASSEASSQHF
clone size: NA; V gene: TRBV7-8; D gene: NA; J gene: TRBJ1-2; CDR3 DNA: TGTGCCAGCAGCTTAGACCCTACAGCTAACTATGGCTACACCTTC; CDR3 protein: CASSLDPTANYGYTF
clone size: NA; V gene: TRBV10-3; D gene: NA; J gene: TRBJ2-7; CDR3 DNA: TGTGCCATCAATGAGGGGAGTTCGAACGAGCAGTACTTC; CDR3 protein: CAINEGSSNEQYF
clone size: NA; V gene: TRBV29-1; D gene: NA; J gene: TRBJ2-1; CDR3 DNA: TGCAGCGGCAATCCCGGGAGCGAAGTGCATGAGCAGTTCTTC; CDR3 protein: CSGNPGSEVHEQFF
clone size: NA; V gene: TRBV5-4; D gene: TRBD1; J gene: TRBJ1-1; CDR3 DNA: TGTGCCAGCAGCTTGGAAGCCTGGACAGGAAATTCGGGGACTGAAGCTTTCTTT; CDR3 protein: CASSLEAWTGNSGTEAFF
clone size: NA; V gene: TRBV28; D gene: TRBD1; J gene: TRBJ1-5; CDR3 DNA: TGTGCCAGCATAGGTGGGACAGGATCCGTTCAGCCCCAGCATTTT; CDR3 protein: CASIGGTGSVQPQHF
clone size: few; V gene: TRBV7-4; D gene: NA; J gene: TRBJ1-3; CDR3 DNA: TGTGCCAGCAGCTTAACTAACTCTGGAAACACCATATATTTT; CDR3 protein: CASSLTNSGNTIYF
clone size: few; V gene: TRBV7-9; D gene: NA; J gene: TRBJ2-1; CDR3 DNA: TGTGCCAGCAGGGCTGGAGGCCAGGATGAGCAGTTCTTC; CDR3 protein: CASRAGGQDEQFF
clone size: NA; V gene: TRBV28; D gene: NA; J gene: TRBJ1-1; CDR3 DNA: TGTGCCAGCATTCAAGGAGTAAACACTGAAGCTTTCTTT; CDR3 protein: CASIQGVNTEAFF
clone size: NA; V gene: TRBV27; D gene: NA; J gene: TRBJ1-1; CDR3 DNA: TGTGCCAGCAGTTTTTACGGAGGGAACACTGAAGCTTTCTTT; CDR3 protein: CASSFYGGNTEAFF
clone size: few; V gene: TRBV4-1; D gene: NA; J gene: TRBJ1-1; CDR3 DNA: TGCGCCAGCAGCCAAGAAACGGGGGACACTGAAGCTTTCTTT; CDR3 protein: CASSQETGDTEAFF
clone size: NA; V gene: TRBV5-1; D gene: TRBD2; J gene: TRBJ2-3; CDR3 DNA: TGCGCCAGCAGGCCGCGGGAGAGTAACACAGATACGCAGTATTTT; CDR3 protein: CASRPRESNTDTQYF
clone size: NA; V gene: TRBV5-5; D gene: NA; J gene: TRBJ2-1; CDR3 DNA: TGTGCCAGCAGCCAAACCGGGGACACATACAATGAGCAGTTCTTC; CDR3 protein: CASSQTGDTYNEQFF
clone size: few; V gene: TRBV11-1; D gene: NA; J gene: TRBJ1-1; CDR3 DNA: TGTGCCAGCAGCTTAGTTGGCATCACTGAAGCTTTCTTT; CDR3 protein: CASSLVGITEAFF
clone size: NA; V gene: TRBV20-1; D gene: TRBD2; J gene: TRBJ2-1; CDR3 DNA: TGCAGTGCTAGTCGGGTAGCGGGGTACAATGAGCAGTTCTTC; CDR3 protein: CSASRVAGYNEQFF
clone size: NA; V gene: TRBV15; D gene: NA; J gene: TRBJ2-2; CDR3 DNA: TGTGCCACCAGCAGAGAGTCGGGGGTCGGGGAGCTGTTTTTT; CDR3 protein: CATSRESGVGELFF